The 3 T cell receptor beta chains in this list originate from one sample, sequenced in a study of metastatic and nonmetastatic thyroid tumors. Thyroid surgery was preceded by no treatment in any patient. MiXCR reprocessed the PCR reads for TCRdb. Of fewer than 100,000 clones in the sample, under 15% are singletons; the top ten hold 3.6%. The sequencing input was blood. The source of these receptors is a female donor with papillary thyroid cancer or a benign thyroid nodule (not recorded which). Some clones in this sample may be carry-over from other donors' samples.

In this sample, this clone turned up many times. This chain uses TRBV10-1 with TRBJ2-3, with no clear D. The CDR3 extends over 12 amino acids. Trimming removed 4 bases at V and 0 bases at J, with 2 bases between. The germline V gene has CDR1 WNHNN and CDR2 SYGVQD (reference sequence). The CDR3 DNA reads TGCGCCAGCAGTGCCAGCACAGATACGCAGTATTTT. Protein: CASSASTDTQYF.

Concerning this clone itself: A much larger clone sits a single nucleotide away, making a read error possible. Different DNA sequences within this sample yield the same CDR3. The V and J genes are TRBV20-1 and TRBJ2-7; tentatively, D is TRBD1 or TRBD2 (7 bases each). The CDR3 loop spans 14 amino acids. The V gene lost 5 bases and the J gene lost 5 bases, with 19 bases spanning the gap. Germline loops: CDR1 DFQATT, CDR2 SNEGSKA (reference sequence). This CDR3 is CSAPQGGSGHEQYF. CDR3 DNA sequence: TGCAGTGCTCCTCAGGGGGGGAGCGGCCACGAGCAGTACTTC.

As for this clone: An end of the junction does not agree with germline; a read error may underlie this. The gene calls are TRBV27 and TRBJ2-1; TRBD2 matches 10 bases. The CDR3 totals 15 residues. Germline V lookup: CDR1 MNHEY, CDR2 SMNVEV (reference sequence). In DNA, the CDR3 is TGTGTCAGCAGCCAGGTACTAGCGGGGTACAATGAGCAGTTCTTC. Translation: CVSSQVLAGYNEQFF.